The source of this T cell receptor (beta chain) is a study of T cell responses to AZD1222 COVID-19 vaccine. Study-wide points: Just five to seven people given AZD1222 tested seropositive at baseline. Among vaccine-associated CD4 TCRs, coverage spanned spike, with dominance at 160-218 and 743-854.

Trimming left V 2 bases short and J 0 bases short, with 4 bases between. The CDR3 length is 13 residues. Germline-derived CDR1 and CDR2 are SGHDN and FVKESK. The protocol was immunoSEQ multiplex PCR, while the TCRdb copy is restricted to in-frame clones and leaves out a portion. Of some 140,000 clones in the sample, about 88% were seen once. For this clone: Its antigen is as yet unknown.

Specimen: peripheral blood, collected 28 days after the second AZD1222 dose. This clonotype originated in an adult who received the AZD1222 COVID-19 vaccine. V usage is TRBV14 and J usage is TRBJ1-1, with D uncertain. The CDR3 loop reads CASSQHMNTEAFF. The DNA for the CDR3 is TGTGCCAGCAGCCAACACATGAACACTGAAGCTTTCTTT.